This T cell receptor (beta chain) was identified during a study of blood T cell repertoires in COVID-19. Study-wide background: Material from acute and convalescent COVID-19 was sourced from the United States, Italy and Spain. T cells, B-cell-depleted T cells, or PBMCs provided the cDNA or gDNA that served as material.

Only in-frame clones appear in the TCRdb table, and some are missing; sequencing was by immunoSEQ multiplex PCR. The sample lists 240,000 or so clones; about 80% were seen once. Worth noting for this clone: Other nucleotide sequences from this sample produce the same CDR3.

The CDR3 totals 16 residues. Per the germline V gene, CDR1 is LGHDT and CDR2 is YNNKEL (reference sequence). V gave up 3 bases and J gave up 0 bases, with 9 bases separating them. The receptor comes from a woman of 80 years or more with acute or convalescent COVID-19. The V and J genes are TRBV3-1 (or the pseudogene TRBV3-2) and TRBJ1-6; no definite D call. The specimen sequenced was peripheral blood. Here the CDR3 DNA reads TGTGCCAGCAGCCAGTTAGGGAGCTCCTATAATTCACCCCTCCACTTT. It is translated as CASSQLGSSYNSPLHF.